Listed below are T cell receptor beta chains from one sample, sequenced in a study of identical twins. MiXCR was run by TCRdb on the 5' RACE reads, yielding one entry per CDR3 protein. The top ten clones hold about 7% of a sample with a few hundred thousand distinct CDR3 sequences, more than 9% of them seen once. Another study also made use of these data, one on yellow fever vaccine responses in identical twins.

Sequenced input: CD8+ T cells sorted from blood. The origin of the receptors is a woman aged 18-29 years in good health. CDR3s include the opening cysteine and the closing phenylalanine or tryptophan. The D gene is left open where the match is weak. Clone size is shown for a subset of rows, as once, few, many or a class of expanded clone.

d_gene,v_gene,j_gene,abundance,CDR3nt,CDR3aa
TRBD2,TRBV28,TRBJ2-1,few,TGTGCCAGCAGTTTATCGGCGGGGGGAAACTACAATGAGCAGTTCTTC,CASSLSAGGNYNEQFF
.,TRBV6-1,TRBJ2-7,few,TGTGCCAGCAGTACGGCCTTCTCCTACGAGCAGTACTTC,CASSTAFSYEQYF
.,TRBV6-5,TRBJ1-1,.,TGTGCCAGCAGTTGGGGCCCAGGGGCAGACACTGAAGCTTTCTTT,CASSWGPGADTEAFF
.,TRBV7-9,TRBJ1-1,few,TGTGCCAGCAGCAATATCAAACAGGTGAACACTGAAGCTTTCTTT,CASSNIKQVNTEAFF
.,TRBV2,TRBJ1-1,few,TGTGCCAGCAGTGGTTATACCCACGACTCGAACACTGAAGCTTTCTTT,CASSGYTHDSNTEAFF
TRBD2,TRBV2,TRBJ2-3,many,TGTGCCAGCAGTGGGGGACTAGCGGGAGTGAACACAGATACGCAGTATTTT,CASSGGLAGVNTDTQYF
.,TRBV6-4,TRBJ2-1,few,TGTGCCAGCAGTGACTCGACGGGGGCCAATGAGCAGTTCTTC,CASSDSTGANEQFF
TRBD1,TRBV5-5,TRBJ2-5,.,TGTGCCAGCAGCCCCGGGACAGGAATGGAGAGTCAAGAGACCCAGTACTTC,CASSPGTGMESQETQYF
.,TRBV10-1,TRBJ2-3,many,TGCGCCAGCAGTGAGGGTCCAGCGGACCGCACAGATACGCAGTATTTT,CASSEGPADRTDTQYF
.,TRBV12-3/TRBV12-4,TRBJ1-1,many,TGTGCCAGCAGTTTCCAAGGCACTGAAGCTTTCTTT,CASSFQGTEAFF
TRBD1,TRBV20-1,TRBJ2-7,few,TGCAGTGCTGTTCGGGACAGGGGAAGGGGTTGGGAGCAGTACTTC,CSAVRDRGRGWEQYF
.,TRBV5-1,TRBJ2-7,.,TGCGCCAGCAGCTTGGGTGATAGCCGCGAGCAGTACTTC,CASSLGDSREQYF
.,TRBV27,TRBJ2-7,.,TGTGCCACCGGGGCTTCGGGGGTAGTCGAGCAGTACTTC,CATGASGVVEQYF
.,TRBV12-3/TRBV12-4,TRBJ2-7,many,TGTGCCAGCAGTTTAGGCTTTCTGGGGGAGCAGTACTTC,CASSLGFLGEQYF
.,TRBV29-1,TRBJ2-2,few,TGCAGCGGAGGAGGGAACACCGGGGAGCTGTTTTTT,CSGGGNTGELFF
.,TRBV11-3,TRBJ2-1,few,TGTGCCAGCAGCTTATTAACGATTGAGCAGTTCTTC,CASSLLTIEQFF
TRBD2,TRBV27,TRBJ2-2,.,TGTGCCAGCAGTTTACCAAAGCGGGGAAACACCGGGGAGCTGTTTTTT,CASSLPKRGNTGELFF
TRBD2,TRBV29-1,TRBJ2-7,.,TGCAGCGTTGAAGTGCTGGCGCTAGCGGGAGCCTACGAGCAGTACTTC,CSVEVLALAGAYEQYF
.,TRBV5-5,TRBJ2-3,many,TGTGCCAGCAGCCCCATTGATGGGGCAGATACGCAGTATTTT,CASSPIDGADTQYF
TRBD2,TRBV19,TRBJ2-1,.,TGTGCCACCCAGCCCTCGCGGGGACTAGCGAAAAATGAGCAGTTCTTC,CATQPSRGLAKNEQFF
.,TRBV28,TRBJ2-3,.,TGTGCCAGCAGCCTCTCGTGGGGCCGAGATACGCAGTATTTT,CASSLSWGRDTQYF
.,TRBV12-3/TRBV12-4,TRBJ1-1,few,TGTGCCAGCAGTCCGTGGGCAGGGGCTGAAGCTTTCTTT,CASSPWAGAEAFF
.,TRBV20-1,TRBJ2-7,.,TGCAGTGCTCCGCCCCCATCAGGGTACGAGCAGTACTTC,CSAPPPSGYEQYF
TRBD2,TRBV12-5,TRBJ2-2,.,TGTGCTAGTGGTTTGTTAGGCGGGGGGCGAGCAGGGGAGCTGTTTTTT,CASGLLGGGRAGELFF
TRBD2,TRBV7-3,TRBJ2-1,few,TGTGCCAGCAGTTCGGGACTAGGATCATACAATGAGCAGTTCTTC,CASSSGLGSYNEQFF
.,TRBV19,TRBJ2-3,.,TGTGCCAGTAGTGCCCGTCAGGGAACAGATACGCAGTATTTT,CASSARQGTDTQYF
.,TRBV20-1,TRBJ2-2,few,TGCAGTGCTTGGGCGGGGACTTCGGCAGGGAACACCGGGGAGCTGTTTTTT,CSAWAGTSAGNTGELFF
.,TRBV7-6,TRBJ1-4,few,TGTGCCAGCAGCTTAGTGGGGGGCACTGAAAAACTGTTTTTT,CASSLVGGTEKLFF
.,TRBV24-1,TRBJ2-7,.,TGTGCCACCAGTGATCGCGACAGAGCCAACGAGCAGTACTTC,CATSDRDRANEQYF
TRBD2,TRBV27,TRBJ2-1,.,TGTGCCAGCAGTTTATCAGCGGGAGAATCCTACAATGAGCAGTTCTTC,CASSLSAGESYNEQFF